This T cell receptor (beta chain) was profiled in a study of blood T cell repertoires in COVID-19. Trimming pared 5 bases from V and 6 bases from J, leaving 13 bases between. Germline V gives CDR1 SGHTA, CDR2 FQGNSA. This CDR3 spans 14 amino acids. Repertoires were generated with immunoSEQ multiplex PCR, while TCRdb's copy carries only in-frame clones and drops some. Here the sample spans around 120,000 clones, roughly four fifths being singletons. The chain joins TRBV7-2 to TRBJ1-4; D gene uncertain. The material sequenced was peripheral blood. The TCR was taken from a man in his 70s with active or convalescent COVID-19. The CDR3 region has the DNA TGTGCCAGCAGCCTGGACGGAGGACATGAAAAACTGTTTTTT. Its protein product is CASSLDGGHEKLFF.